This TCR beta chain appears in the sequencing data of a study of early T cells in non-severe SARS-CoV-2 infection. Background on the study: Sequencing used unsorted whole-blood bulk RNA, so chains lack pairing.

The CDR3 length is 13 residues. The germline CDR1 and CDR2 sequences are MRHNA and SNTAGT. V was cut by 4 bases and J by 0 bases, with 5 bases left in between. The TCR library protocol was used to attach unique molecular identifiers. These identifiers were attached to individual cDNA molecules. Using its own MiXCR run on the 5' RACE reads, TCRdb lists one record per CDR3 protein. The table lists roughly 62,000 distinct CDR3 sequences, about 8.4% of them singletons. The rearrangement uses TRBV6-4 and TRBJ2-3; D is uncertain. Sequencing was carried out using whole blood. The source is an adult who was a healthcare worker with PCR-confirmed SARS-CoV-2 infection or an uninfected control (not recorded which). The CDR3 sequence is CASSASSTDTQYF. The DNA for the CDR3 is TGTGCCAGCAGTGCCAGTAGCACAGATACGCAGTATTTT.